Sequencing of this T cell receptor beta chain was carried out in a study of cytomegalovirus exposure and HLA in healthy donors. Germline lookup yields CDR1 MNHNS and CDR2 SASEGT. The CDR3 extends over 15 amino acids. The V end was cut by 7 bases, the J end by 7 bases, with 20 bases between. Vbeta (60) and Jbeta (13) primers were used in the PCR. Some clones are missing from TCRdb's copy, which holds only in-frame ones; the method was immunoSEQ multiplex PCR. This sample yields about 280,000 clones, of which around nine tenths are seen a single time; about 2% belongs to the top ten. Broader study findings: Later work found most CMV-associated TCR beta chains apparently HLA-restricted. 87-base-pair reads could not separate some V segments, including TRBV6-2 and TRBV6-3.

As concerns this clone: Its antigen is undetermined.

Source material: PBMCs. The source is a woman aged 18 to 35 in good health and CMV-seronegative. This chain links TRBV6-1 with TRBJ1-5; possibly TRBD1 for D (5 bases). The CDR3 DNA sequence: TGTGCCAGCACCAAAACAAGGGGTCCAGGGCAGCCCCAGCATTTT. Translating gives CASTKTRGPGQPQHF.